The 10 T cell receptor beta chains below all came from one sample that was sequenced in a study of blood T cell repertoires in COVID-19. Libraries were prepared by immunoSEQ multiplex PCR; TCRdb keeps only in-frame clonotypes and omits some of them. The data contain over 200,000 clones, approximately 91% of them seen just once; the ten biggest clones take up around 2.9%. Sequenced: peripheral blood. All receptors derive from a woman aged 60-70 years with acute or convalescent COVID-19.

The V and J genes are TRBV2 and TRBJ1-2; D not certain. This CDR3 spans 12 amino acids. Per the germline V gene, CDR1 is SNHLY and CDR2 is FYNNEI. V was shortened by 3 bases and J by 3 bases, with 5 bases between the two germline ends. CDR3 amino acids: CASSEADYGYTF. Written as DNA, the CDR3 is TGTGCCAGCAGTGAGGCAGACTATGGCTACACCTTC.

The chain employs TRBV3-1 (or the pseudogene TRBV3-2) and TRBJ1-6; 8 bases agree with TRBD1. Germline V CDR1 and CDR2: LGHDT, YNNKEL (reference sequence). With 1 base clipped from V and 7 bases from J, the junction kept 3 bases outside the gene matches. This CDR3 is built from 15 residues. Here the CDR3 reads CASSQGTGTNSPLHF. As DNA, the CDR3 is TGTGCCAGCAGCCAAGGGACAGGGACCAATTCACCCCTCCACTTT.

This rearrangement joins TRBV28 to TRBJ1-5; TRBD1 aligns across 7 bases. Germline trimming cut 5 bases from V and 2 bases from J; bases unmatched to any gene: 3. Germline-derived CDR1 and CDR2 are MDHEN and SYDVKM. This CDR3 spans 14 amino acids. CDR3 in amino acids: CASSRQGGNQPQHF. The CDR3 region has the DNA TGTGCCAGCAGTCGACAGGGAGGCAATCAGCCCCAGCATTTT.

The J gene is TRBJ1-2, the V gene TRBV6-1; 8 bases map to TRBD1. The germline V gene has CDR1 MNHNS and CDR2 SASEGT. The CDR3 sequence is 15 residues long. After removal of 3 bases from V and 8 bases from J, the junction contained 11 bases not matched to a gene. CDR3 sequence: CASSDDRGPARGYTF. CDR3 in DNA: TGTGCCAGCAGTGATGACAGGGGCCCTGCACGGGGCTACACCTTC.

The chain uses TRBV18 and TRBJ1-1, with a tentative D call TRBD1 (6 bases). Germline CDR1 KGHSH, CDR2 LQKENI. Trimming left V 6 bases short and J 1 base short, with 12 bases between. This CDR3 region has 14 residues. The CDR3 region is CASSRDNQNTEAFF. The DNA for the CDR3 is TGTGCCAGCTCCCGGGACAACCAGAACACTGAAGCTTTCTTT.

The rearrangement links TRBV30 to TRBJ1-3; D is perhaps TRBD1 (5 bases). V shed 5 bases and J shed 4 bases, with 9 bases lying between them. CDR1 GTSNPN and CDR2 SVGIG come from the germline V gene (reference sequence). This CDR3 has 12 residues. The CDR3 DNA reads TGTGCCTGGGCCGGGGGAGGAAACACCATATATTTT. Protein sequence: CAWAGGGNTIYF.

V and J are TRBV4-2 and TRBJ2-2; 12 bases fit TRBD1. The V segment lost 4 bases and the J segment 6 bases; nucleotides outside the gene matches: 6. Germline CDR1 LGHNA, CDR2 YNFKEQ. The CDR3 consists of 16 residues. The CDR3 spells CASSLGTGGVAGELFF. CDR3 nucleotide sequence: TGTGCCAGCAGCCTCGGGACAGGGGGCGTCGCCGGGGAGCTGTTTTTT.

V and J are TRBV27 and TRBJ1-1, with TRBD1 matching over 8 bases. The CDR3 is 14 residues long. CDR1 is MNHEY, CDR2 SMNVEV, per germline (reference sequence). Trimming at V came to 6 bases and at J to 1 base, leaving 4 bases not matched to a gene. CDR3 protein: CASRPGTGNTEAFF. In DNA, the CDR3 is TGTGCCAGCAGGCCCGGGACAGGGAACACTGAAGCTTTCTTT.

The chain has TRBV5-5 and TRBJ1-5, with D perhaps matching TRBD1 (6 bases). The CDR3 runs to 17 residues. Per germline, CDR1 SGHKS and CDR2 YYEKEE (reference sequence). V was trimmed by 4 bases and J by 7 bases, leaving 24 bases between them. CDR3: CASSQQGATLRGQPQHF. CDR3 nucleotides: TGTGCCAGCAGCCAACAGGGAGCTACTCTTAGGGGCCAGCCCCAGCATTTT.

The chain uses TRBV24-1 and TRBJ2-3; perhaps TRBD2 as D (5 bases). Trimming took off 5 bases at V and 3 bases at J, with 11 bases between the two ends. CDR1 and CDR2 (germline): KGHDR, SFDVKD. There are 14 residues in the CDR3. CDR3 sequence reads: CATSAAGETDTQYF. Written as DNA, the CDR3 is TGTGCCACCAGTGCCGCCGGGGAAACAGATACGCAGTATTTT.